Shown below are 27 T cell receptor beta chains from a single sample sequenced in a study of OX40 agonist ivuxolimab in advanced cancers. The assay was immunoSEQ multiplex PCR, and TCRdb's table has in-frame clones only and misses some. This sample carries 42,000 or so clones, roughly four fifths of them seen once, and the ten largest clones take approximately 2.4%. Specimen: CD4+ or CD8+ T cells sorted from blood, collected in a trial of the OX40 agonist ivuxolimab. Source of these receptors: an adult with an advanced solid tumor such as melanoma, head and neck, liver or kidney cancer.

The rearrangement uses TRBV5-4 and TRBJ2-1; D might be TRBD2 (7 bases). Trimming shortened V by 4 bases and J by 2 bases, and 22 bases separated the two germline ends. CDR3 length equals 18 residues. From germline, CDR1 is SGHNT and CDR2 YYREEE (reference sequence). The CDR3 DNA is TGTGCCAGCAGCCCCGCCGGGGGGCGGCCCGGCCCCTACAATGAGCAGTTCTTC. Translation gives CASSPAGGRPGPYNEQFF. Drawing the rest from reference TRBV5-4 and TRBJ2-1, the complete variable domain is ETGVTQSPTHLIKTRGQQVTLRCSSQSGHNTVSWYQQALGQGPQFIFQYYREEENGRGNFPPRFSGLQFPNYSSELNVNALELDDSALYLCASSPAGGRPGPYNEQFFGPGTRLTVL.

The V and J genes are TRBV19 and TRBJ1-5; no clear D gene. Between the trimmed V and J ends, which lost 6 bases and 2 bases, there was a span of 17 bases. CDR3 length: 16 residues. CDR1 is LNHDA, CDR2 SQIVND, per germline (reference sequence). CDR3 protein: CASSLRRGQGNQPQHF. Here the CDR3 DNA reads TGTGCCAGTAGCCTGAGGAGAGGGCAGGGCAATCAGCCCCAGCATTTT.

This clone was detected once. The chain carries TRBV9 and TRBJ2-1, with D uncertain. Trimming pared 4 bases from V and 6 bases from J, leaving 17 bases between. This CDR3 comprises 15 residues. Germline V gene lookup returns CDR1 SGDLS and CDR2 YYNGEE. CDR3 sequence (DNA): TGTGCCAGCAGCTCCACCGACTGGCTAGGCAATGAGCAGTTCTTC. This encodes CASSSTDWLGNEQFF.

The chain joins TRBV6-1 to TRBJ1-6, with D maybe TRBD1 (6 bases). V was cut by 8 bases and J by 1 base, with 12 bases left in between. Germline lookup yields CDR1 MNHNS and CDR2 SASEGT. The CDR3 sequence is 15 residues long. DNA for the CDR3: TGTGCCAGCTTACAGGGTAGATCCTATAATTCACCCCTCCACTTT. Amino acids: CASLQGRSYNSPLHF.

The chain is built from TRBV5-1 and TRBJ2-5; D might be TRBD2 (5 bases). Germline CDR1 reads SGHRS; CDR2 reads YFSETQ. The germline V and J ends were trimmed by 4 bases and 5 bases, with 12 bases remaining between them. CDR3 length: 13 residues. DNA of the CDR3: TGCGCCAGCAGCGCTGAGGGTAGGGAGACCCAGTACTTC. This gives the protein CASSAEGRETQYF. Drawing the rest from reference TRBV5-1 and TRBJ2-5, the complete variable domain is KAGVTQTPRYLIKTRGQQVTLSCSPISGHRSVSWYQQTPGQGLQFLFEYFSETQRNKGNFPGRFSGRQFSNSRSEMNVSTLELGDSALYLCASSAEGRETQYFGPGTRLLVL.

This chain connects TRBV11-2 to TRBJ2-7; 12 bases align to TRBD2. The germline gives CDR1 SGHAT, CDR2 FQNNGV. The V segment lost 5 bases and the J segment 4 bases; nucleotides outside the gene matches: 3. CDR3 length: 14 residues. The CDR3 spells CASSRLAGVYEQYF. CDR3 DNA: TGTGCCAGCAGCCGACTAGCGGGGGTTTACGAGCAGTACTTC.

This clone was seen more than once but under ten times. This sequence joins TRBV2 and TRBJ1-1, with 8 bases that match TRBD1. The V segment lost 3 bases and the J segment 11 bases; nucleotides outside the gene matches: 5. Germline CDR1 and CDR2: SNHLY and FYNNEI. The CDR3 covers 12 residues. The CDR3 is CASSDRGREAFF. The CDR3 nucleotides read TGTGCCAGCAGTGACAGGGGGCGCGAGGCTTTCTTT. Drawing the rest from reference TRBV2 and TRBJ1-1, the complete variable domain is EPEVTQTPSHQVTQMGQEVILRCVPISNHLYFYWYRQILGQKVEFLVSFYNNEISEKSEIFDDQFSVERPDGSNFTLKIRSTKLEDSAMYFCASSDRGREAFFGQGTRLTVV.

The rearrangement joins TRBV7-3 to TRBJ2-3; 11 bases are shared with TRBD2. The germline gives CDR1 SGHTA, CDR2 FQGTGA. The CDR3 has 16 residues. Losses at the gene ends were 5 bases for V and 1 base for J; bases not matched to a gene: 5. Here the CDR3 DNA reads TGTGCCAGCAGCCATCCGGGACTAGCGGGCACAGATACGCAGTATTTT. Encoded protein: CASSHPGLAGTDTQYF.

This clone was detected only once. The chain recombines TRBV30 with TRBJ2-4; maybe TRBD1 (5 bases). V lost 2 bases to trimming and J lost 2 bases, with 10 bases between them. Germline V gene sequence: CDR1 GTSNPN, CDR2 SVGIG (reference sequence). The CDR3 is 14 residues long. CDR3 sequence reads: CAWSKGNSKNIQYF. CDR3 sequence (DNA): TGTGCCTGGAGTAAGGGGAACTCCAAAAACATTCAGTACTTC.

The V gene is TRBV10-1, the J gene TRBJ2-7, with a tentative D call TRBD2 (5 bases). CDR3 length: 15 residues. Deletions cut 9 bases from V and 2 bases from J, with 20 bases between. CDR1 and CDR2 from the germline V gene are WNHNN and SYGVQD (reference sequence). This chain's CDR3 is CARPSRLEATYEQYV. CDR3 bases: TGCGCCAGGCCTTCCCGATTGGAGGCGACCTACGAGCAGTACGTC.

The chain has TRBV4-1 and TRBJ1-5; D ambiguous. V lost 0 bases and J lost 4, with 4 bases in between. Germline V gene data show CDR1 as MGHRA and CDR2 as YSYEKL. The CDR3 is 13 amino acids. The chain's CDR3 is CASSQDWNQPQHF. The CDR3 DNA reads TGCGCCAGCAGCCAAGATTGGAATCAGCCCCAGCATTTT.

This clone was found a few times. The chain combines TRBV27 with TRBJ2-1, with 11 bases that match TRBD2. CDR1 MNHEY and CDR2 SMNVEV come from the germline V gene (reference sequence). V was pared by 6 bases and J by 7 bases, with 8 bases of the junction left unmatched. This CDR3 region has 15 residues. The DNA for the CDR3 is TGTGCCAGCAGCAAACTAGCGGGAGTGAATAATGAGCAGTTCTTC. Its protein is CASSKLAGVNNEQFF.

CDR3 loop: CSVEKDVDSGANVLTF. The CDR3 coding sequence is TGCAGCGTGGAAAAGGACGTTGACTCTGGGGCCAACGTCCTGACTTTC. J is TRBJ2-6 and V is TRBV29-1, with D hard to call. The CDR3 contains 16 residues. The germline gives CDR1 SQVTM, CDR2 ANQGSEA. Trimming shortened V by 6 bases and J by 0 bases, and 15 bases separated the two germline ends.

The chain recombines TRBV2 with TRBJ2-7, with D possibly matching TRBD1 (6 bases). The germline gives CDR1 SNHLY, CDR2 FYNNEI. V lost 4 bases, J lost 6 bases, and 16 bases lay in between. CDR3 length equals 14 residues. DNA for the CDR3: TGTGCCAGCAGTGGACAGGCCCCCTTGGCCGAGCAGTACTTC. Protein sequence: CASSGQAPLAEQYF. The full variable domain, in which reference TRBV2 and TRBJ2-7 provide the parts outside the CDR3, is EPEVTQTPSHQVTQMGQEVILRCVPISNHLYFYWYRQILGQKVEFLVSFYNNEISEKSEIFDDQFSVERPDGSNFTLKIRSTKLEDSAMYFCASSGQAPLAEQYFGPGTRLTVT.

The chain combines TRBV29-1 with TRBJ1-1; 10 nucleotides match TRBD1. The CDR3 is made up of 13 amino acids. V gave up 5 bases and J gave up 4 bases; unmatched junction bases: 4. Germline loops: CDR1 SQVTM, CDR2 ANQGSEA. For the CDR3, the DNA is TGCAGCGTTAAGACAGGGGGCAGCACTGAAGCTTTCTTT. Its protein product is CSVKTGGSTEAFF.

J is TRBJ2-7 and V is TRBV7-8; D possibly corresponds to TRBD2 (6 bases). The CDR3 sequence is 13 residues long. Germline V gives CDR1 SGHVS, CDR2 FQNEAQ. V was cut by 0 bases and J by 5 bases, with 8 bases left in between. CDR3 protein: CASSLAPGDEQYV. CDR3 bases: TGTGCCAGCAGCTTAGCGCCGGGGGACGAGCAGTACGTC.

The V gene is TRBV11-2, the J gene TRBJ2-1, with a weak D call TRBD2 (5 bases). The CDR3 is 16 amino acids. Per germline, CDR1 SGHAT and CDR2 FQNNGV. Between the trimmed V and J ends, which lost 0 bases and 10 bases, there was a span of 19 bases. Here the CDR3 reads CASSLDQVTNPGEQFF. The CDR3 DNA is TGTGCCAGCAGCTTAGATCAGGTGACTAACCCCGGGGAGCAGTTCTTC.

The rearrangement links TRBV9 to TRBJ2-2; TRBD2 matches 11 bases. Germline CDR1 reads SGDLS; CDR2 reads YYNGEE. The length of the CDR3 is 16 residues. V lost 3 bases, J lost 4 bases, and 5 bases stayed unmatched. The CDR3 spells CASSARLAGLTGELFF. CDR3 sequence (DNA): TGTGCCAGCAGCGCGAGACTAGCGGGACTCACCGGGGAGCTGTTTTTT.

This clone was picked up one time. CDR3 nucleotide sequence: TGTGCCAGTAGTATAGGGGCGGTAGCGGGAGTCCGCAACGGGCGGTTCTTC. Residues: CASSIGAVAGVRNGRFF. The chain carries TRBV19 and TRBJ2-1; TRBD2 matches 9 bases. The V gene end was trimmed by 1 base and the J gene end by 15 bases; junction bases not matched to a gene: 19. The CDR3 loop spans 17 amino acids. The germline V gene has CDR1 LNHDA and CDR2 SQIVND (reference sequence). Complete variable domain (other parts from reference TRBV19 and TRBJ2-1): DGGITQSPKYLFRKEGQNVTLSCEQNLNHDAMYWYRQDPGQGLRLIYYSQIVNDFQKGDIAEGYSVSREKKESFPLTVTSAQKNPTAFYLCASSIGAVAGVRNGRFFGPGTRLTVL.

The rearrangement joins TRBV7-9 to TRBJ1-5; 10 bases line up with TRBD1. The CDR3 totals 14 residues. Per germline, CDR1 SEHNR and CDR2 FQNEAQ (reference sequence). Germline trimming cut 5 bases from V and 5 bases from J; bases unmatched to any gene: 3. The CDR3 DNA reads as TGTGCCAGCAGCCAGGGACAGGGGTATCAGCCCCAGCATTTT. It is translated as CASSQGQGYQPQHF. Supplemented by reference TRBV7-9 and TRBJ1-5, the full variable domain reads DTGVSQNPRHKITKRGQNVTFRCDPISEHNRLYWYRQTLGQGPEFLTYFQNEAQLEKSRLLSDRFSAERPKGSFSTLEIQRTEQGDSAMYLCASSQGQGYQPQHFGDGTRLSIL.

This rearrangement joins TRBV4-1 to TRBJ2-3; perhaps TRBD2 as D (5 bases). This CDR3 contains 16 residues. Deletions cut 4 bases from V and 0 bases from J, with 14 bases between. Germline V CDR1 and CDR2: MGHRA, YSYEKL. This CDR3 reads CASSLTEGSSTDTQYF. As DNA, the CDR3 is TGCGCCAGCAGCCTTACCGAGGGCTCTAGCACAGATACGCAGTATTTT.

Details on this clone: Other DNA variants within this sample encode the same CDR3. The chain has TRBV6-5 and TRBJ1-2; 7 positions match TRBD1. After removal of 0 bases from V and 5 bases from J, the junction contained 6 bases not matched to a gene. Germline V CDR1 and CDR2: MNHEY, SVGAGI. The CDR3 has 15 amino acids. The CDR3 DNA sequence: TGTGCCAGCAGTTACTCGCCTGGGACAGAATATGGCTACACCTTC. Translated: CASSYSPGTEYGYTF.

The chain has TRBV6-5 and TRBJ2-7; 7 bases line up with TRBD1. V was pared by 8 bases and J by 0 bases, with 4 bases of the junction left unmatched. The germline gives CDR1 MNHEY, CDR2 SVGAGI. The CDR3 is 13 residues long. CDR3 residues: CASGDSVSYEQYF. CDR3 nucleotide sequence: TGTGCCAGCGGGGACAGTGTCTCCTACGAGCAGTACTTC.

V gene TRBV4-2 combines with J gene TRBJ1-5, with D perhaps TRBD1 (5 bases). Germline V lookup: CDR1 LGHNA, CDR2 YNFKEQ. Between the trimmed V and J ends, which lost 3 bases and 5 bases, there was a span of 11 bases. This CDR3 contains 14 residues. The CDR3 region has the DNA TGTGCCAGCAGCCACGGACACAGCGATCAGCCCCAGCATTTT. The encoded protein is CASSHGHSDQPQHF.

The chain employs TRBV5-4 and TRBJ1-1, with TRBD1 identical over 7 bases. There are 16 residues in the CDR3. Germline-derived CDR1 and CDR2 are SGHNT and YYREEE (reference sequence). V shed 2 bases, J shed 0 bases, and the junction held 7 bases outside the gene matches. CDR3 coding DNA: TGTGCCAGCAGCTTTAGACAGGGTACTATGAACACTGAAGCTTTCTTT. Encoded protein: CASSFRQGTMNTEAFF.

This rearrangement joins TRBV7-9 to TRBJ1-1, with D hard to call. This CDR3 has 13 amino acids. Germline assignment: CDR1 SEHNR and CDR2 FQNEAQ (reference sequence). Trimming stripped 3 bases from V and 7 bases from J, with 12 bases between. CDR3 DNA: TGTGCCAGCAGCTTTGGTTCTTACAGTGAAGCTTTCTTT. Translated, it gives CASSFGSYSEAFF.

The chain has TRBV4-1 and TRBJ1-3; no clear D gene. This CDR3 has 15 amino acids. The germline gives CDR1 MGHRA, CDR2 YSYEKL. Between the trimmed V and J ends, which lost 0 bases and 4 bases, there was a span of 10 bases. CDR3 nucleotide sequence: TGCGCCAGCAGCCAAGAGGGGATGGCGGGAAACACCATATATTTT. Its protein is CASSQEGMAGNTIYF.